Shown below are 2 T cell receptor beta chains from a single sample sequenced in a study of T cell responses to AZD1222 COVID-19 vaccine. Data came from immunoSEQ multiplex PCR; TCRdb stores just in-frame clones and leaves some out. The profile shows about 28,000 clones, around 78% of them singletons. The sequencing used peripheral blood, collected on day 0 of AZD1222 vaccination. These receptors originate from an adult in good health.

This clone was observed once. The chain couples TRBV11-2 to TRBJ1-2, with 8 nucleotides matching TRBD1. Germline CDR1 and CDR2: SGHAT and FQNNGV. The CDR3 runs to 13 residues. J gave up 11 bases and V 1 base, and 6 bases lay outside the gene matches. The CDR3 coding sequence is TGTGCCAGCAGCTTAGTCCAGGGGGCTGGGTACACCTTC. Amino acid sequence: CASSLVQGAGYTF.

CDR3 residues: CARSGLAGGPVNEQFF. CDR3 coding DNA: TGTGCCAGATCGGGACTAGCGGGAGGGCCGGTCAATGAGCAGTTCTTC. The chain employs TRBV27 and TRBJ2-1, with 16 bases matching TRBD2. This CDR3 is 16 amino acids long. Germline lookup yields CDR1 MNHEY and CDR2 SMNVEV (reference sequence). The ends lost 9 bases at V and 6 bases at J; junction bases unmatched: 8.